One and the same sample provided the 30 T cell receptor beta chains below, sequenced in a study of response to subunit inactivated influenza vaccine. TCRdb reprocessed the RT-PCR reads with MiXCR, giving one entry per CDR3 protein. The profile shows approximately 520,000 distinct CDR3 sequences, 15% to 20% of them singletons. The specimen comprised CD4+ T cells sorted from PBMCs, sampled about 24 months after vaccination. The source of these receptors is a man aged 50 to 69 who received an inactivated influenza vaccine.

This clonotype was counted only a few times. This chain connects TRBV28 to TRBJ2-6, with D possibly being TRBD2 (6 bases). V gave up 7 bases and J gave up 2 bases, with 15 bases separating them. The length of the CDR3 is 16 residues. CDR1 is MDHEN and CDR2 is SYDVKM in the germline V gene. The CDR3 protein is CASTRLGSTGANVLTF. The DNA of the CDR3 is TGTGCCAGCACTAGACTAGGTTCAACTGGGGCCAACGTCCTGACTTTC.

This clonotype was counted only a few times. V is TRBV11-2 and J is TRBJ2-3; 9 bases match TRBD2. The CDR3 loop spans 16 amino acids. Trimming cost V 1 base and J 3 bases; bases outside gene matches: 5. Germline-derived CDR1 and CDR2 are SGHAT and FQNNGV. CDR3 protein: CASSLVAGAATDTQYF. CDR3 in DNA: TGTGCCAGCAGCTTAGTAGCGGGAGCGGCAACAGATACGCAGTATTTT.

This CDR3 is CASSSQEETQYF. The CDR3 DNA reads TGCGCCAGCAGCTCTCAGGAAGAGACCCAGTACTTC. This chain connects TRBV5-1 to TRBJ2-5; no definite D call. Germline CDR1 is SGHRS and CDR2 is YFSETQ. The CDR3 length is 12 residues. V lost 3 bases to trimming and J lost 3 bases, with 6 bases between them. The full variable domain, completed using reference TRBV5-1 and TRBJ2-5, is KAGVTQTPRYLIKTRGQQVTLSCSPISGHRSVSWYQQTPGQGLQFLFEYFSETQRNKGNFPGRFSGRQFSNSRSEMNVSTLELGDSALYLCASSSQEETQYFGPGTRLLVL.

This clonotype was seen more than once but under ten times. This rearrangement joins TRBV10-3 to TRBJ1-6; D unclear. Trimming stripped 3 bases from V and 10 bases from J, with 16 bases between. Looked up from germline, CDR1 is ENHRY and CDR2 is SYGVKD. The CDR3 consists of 15 residues. The CDR3 protein is CAISDEFGRSSPLHF. The CDR3 nucleotides are TGTGCCATCAGTGATGAGTTTGGGAGATCCTCACCCCTCCACTTT.

The chain joins TRBV6-2 or TRBV6-3 to TRBJ2-7; 13 bases are shared with TRBD2. The CDR3 sequence is 16 residues long. Losses at the gene ends were 2 bases for V and 6 bases for J; bases not matched to a gene: 7. Germline CDR1 and CDR2: MNHEY and SVGEGT. CDR3 amino acids: CASSYPTSGRAVEQYF. CDR3 nucleotide sequence: TGTGCCAGCAGTTACCCTACTAGCGGGAGGGCCGTCGAGCAGTACTTC.

V is TRBV25-1 and J is TRBJ1-4; D is undetermined. Trimming pared 6 bases from V and 6 bases from J, leaving 8 bases between. CDR3 length equals 12 residues. Germline loops: CDR1 MGHDK, CDR2 SYGVNS. In nucleotides, the CDR3 is TGTGCCAGCAGCGGCATGGATGAAAAACTGTTTTTT. Translated, it gives CASSGMDEKLFF.

This clonotype was seen a few times. The chain links TRBV7-2 to TRBJ2-5, with 9 nucleotides matching TRBD1. The trim removed 5 bases at V and 5 bases at J, leaving 9 bases unmatched. From germline, CDR1 is SGHTA and CDR2 FQGNSA. The CDR3 loop spans 15 amino acids. CDR3 protein: CASSPQGAGLETQYF. CDR3 nucleotide sequence: TGTGCCAGCAGCCCACAGGGGGCAGGCTTGGAGACCCAGTACTTC.

J is TRBJ2-1 and V is TRBV12-3 or TRBV12-4, with a tentative D call TRBD2 (5 bases). The CDR3 sequence is 16 residues long. Trimming took 3 bases from V and 0 from J, leaving 12 bases between them. CDR3: CASSFPGEPSYNEQFF. The CDR3 DNA sequence: TGTGCCAGCAGTTTTCCCGGGGAGCCCTCCTACAATGAGCAGTTCTTC.

This clonotype has a count of ten or more. The rearrangement joins TRBV6-2 or TRBV6-3 to TRBJ2-7; D is undetermined. Germline CDR1 reads MNHEY; CDR2 reads SVGEGT. V was pared by 7 bases and J by 3 bases, with 10 bases between. The CDR3 contains 12 residues. CDR3 sequence reads: CASTDPSYEQYF. The CDR3 DNA reads as TGTGCCAGCACGGACCCAAGCTACGAGCAGTACTTC.

This clonotype was recorded many times. The chain joins TRBV3-1 to TRBJ1-1; TRBD1 is a possible D gene (5 bases). V dropped 1 base and J dropped 10 bases, with 10 bases sitting between them. The CDR3 runs to 12 residues. Germline assignment: CDR1 LGHDT and CDR2 YNNKEL (reference sequence). In DNA, the CDR3 is TGTGCCAGCAGCCAAGGGGGACGAGGAGCTTTCTTT. This encodes CASSQGGRGAFF.

The sample holds a few counts of this clonotype. The rearrangement joins TRBV6-2 or TRBV6-3 to TRBJ2-5, with D possibly matching TRBD1 (6 bases). This CDR3 has 14 amino acids. V was shortened by 6 bases and J by 5 bases, with 16 bases between the two germline ends. CDR1 is MNHEY, CDR2 SVGEGT, per germline. The CDR3 region has the DNA TGTGCCAGCAGAAAAGTACAGGGTAGGGAGACCCAGTACTTC. Protein sequence: CASRKVQGRETQYF.

This chain connects TRBV4-3 to TRBJ1-2; 10 positions agree with TRBD1. Germline CDR1 reads LGHNA; CDR2 reads YSLEER. The junction had 11 bases not matched to a gene; V was cut back by 0 bases and J by 7 bases. The CDR3 is 17 residues long. Written as DNA, the CDR3 is TGCGCCAGCAGCCAAGATCTTCAGACAGGGGGCGGAATTGGCTACACCTTC. It encodes CASSQDLQTGGGIGYTF.

On this clonotype itself: Germline and junction disagree at one end, which may indicate a read error. The V call is TRBV6-2 or TRBV6-3, the J call TRBJ2-1; TRBD2 is a possible D gene (7 bases). Per germline, CDR1 MNHEY and CDR2 SVGEGT. The CDR3 has 18 residues. The CDR3 bases are TGTGCCAGCAGTTACTCCGGACGGGGGGCTACCCAGTGGGCTGAGCAGTTCTTT. As protein: CASSYSGRGATQWAEQFF.

This clonotype showed up just a few times. J is TRBJ2-2 and V is TRBV4-3; D unresolved. CDR1 is LGHNA, CDR2 YSLEER, per germline. V lost 0 bases and J lost 1, with 12 bases in between. The CDR3 loop spans 17 amino acids. The CDR3 DNA follows: TGCGCCAGCAGCCAAGAATATAGGCGACGGAACACCGGGGAGCTGTTTTTT. This translates into CASSQEYRRRNTGELFF.

The chain is built from TRBV10-2 and TRBJ2-7; 9 bases line up with TRBD2. Germline V gene data show CDR1 as WSHSY and CDR2 as SAAADI. With 4 bases clipped from V and 1 base from J, the junction kept 2 bases outside the gene matches. The CDR3 runs 14 residues. In DNA, the CDR3 is TGCGCCAGCAGTGCCAGCGGGAGGTCCTACGAGCAGTACTTC. This translates into CASSASGRSYEQYF.

This clonotype has a count of ten or more. The rearrangement links TRBV5-1 to TRBJ2-7; the match to TRBD2 covers 13 bases. The CDR3 length is 14 residues. Germline-derived CDR1 and CDR2 are SGHRS and YFSETQ. The V gene end was trimmed by 4 bases and the J gene end by 6 bases; junction bases not matched to a gene: 4. Here the CDR3 DNA reads TGCGCCAGCAGCATGAGGACTAGCGGGAGCGAGCAGTACTTC. This sequence encodes CASSMRTSGSEQYF.

This clonotype was counted at least ten times. This chain connects TRBV12-3 or TRBV12-4 to TRBJ2-1, with 8 bases matching TRBD2. The CDR3 spans 16 residues. With 6 bases clipped from V and 0 bases from J, the junction kept 7 bases outside the gene matches. The CDR3 region has the DNA TGTGCCAGCAGGAAAGGAGCGGGAGACTCCTACAATGAGCAGTTCTTC. Its protein product is CASRKGAGDSYNEQFF.

This clonotype has just a few counts. The rearrangement links TRBV5-1 to TRBJ2-2, with D tentatively TRBD1 (6 bases). Germline CDR1 SGHRS, CDR2 YFSETQ. The V and J ends lost 6 bases and 4 bases respectively, with 16 bases between them. CDR3 size: 15 residues. The CDR3 DNA follows: TGCGCCAGCAAACAGGGATTGAGGCTCACCGGGGAGCTGTTTTTT. This encodes CASKQGLRLTGELFF.

This clonotype was counted only a few times. V and J are TRBV28 and TRBJ2-3; 7 nucleotides align to TRBD2. The CDR3 has 18 residues. The trim removed 2 bases at V and 5 bases at J, leaving 16 bases unmatched. Per the germline V gene, CDR1 is MDHEN and CDR2 is SYDVKM. The CDR3 bases are TGTGCCAGCAGTTTAATTTCCCTAGCGGACGTACGGGTAGATACGCAGTATTTT. Translating gives CASSLISLADVRVDTQYF.

This sequence joins TRBV28 and TRBJ2-7; 11 bases align to TRBD1. With V trimmed by 11 bases and J by 3 bases, 6 bases remained unmatched. The germline V gene encodes CDR1 MDHEN and CDR2 SYDVKM. CDR3 size: 13 residues. CDR3 in DNA: TGTGCCGTCCCTGGGACAGGGGGCTACGAGCAGTACTTC. It specifies CAVPGTGGYEQYF.

Many counts were recorded for this clonotype. This chain links TRBV11-1 with TRBJ2-1, with TRBD2 as a possible D gene (6 bases). The CDR3 is 18 residues long. Germline V gives CDR1 SGHAT, CDR2 FQDESV (reference sequence). V dropped 5 bases and J dropped 2 bases, with 22 bases sitting between them. The CDR3 DNA is TGTGCCAGCAGCCCCCGTAGCTCGTTCGGGAGAACCTACAATGAGCAGTTCTTC. This sequence encodes CASSPRSSFGRTYNEQFF.

The table lists this clonotype with a few counts. This chain connects TRBV20-1 to TRBJ2-7; 9 nucleotides line up with TRBD1. CDR1 DFQATT and CDR2 SNEGSKA come from the germline V gene (reference sequence). The CDR3 has 12 amino acids. V shed 7 bases and J 4 bases; nucleotides not matched to a gene: 5. The CDR3 nucleotides read TGCAGTGGCTCTGACAGGGGGTACGAGCAGTACTTC. Translation: CSGSDRGYEQYF.

The chain combines TRBV28 with TRBJ2-3, with D perhaps TRBD1 (6 bases). Germline assignment: CDR1 MDHEN and CDR2 SYDVKM. The CDR3 length is 16 residues. Trimming shortened V by 6 bases and J by 5 bases, and 21 bases separated the two germline ends. CDR3 residues: CASSAGAFKSVDTQYF. CDR3 bases: TGTGCCAGCAGCGCAGGGGCGTTTAAGTCTGTAGATACGCAGTATTTT.

The gene calls are TRBV2 and TRBJ2-1; D not certain. Germline CDR1 SNHLY, CDR2 FYNNEI. CDR3 length: 15 residues. V was trimmed by 7 bases and J by 1 base, leaving 14 bases between them. CDR3 in amino acids: CASTPRQKSYNEQFF. The DNA for the CDR3 is TGTGCCAGCACACCTCGGCAGAAATCCTACAATGAGCAGTTCTTC.

A few counts support this clonotype. The rearrangement links TRBV6-1 to TRBJ2-7; 7 nucleotides align to TRBD1. This CDR3 comprises 14 residues. Trimming at V came to 8 bases and at J to 5 bases, leaving 12 bases not matched to a gene. Germline lookup yields CDR1 MNHNS and CDR2 SASEGT. CDR3 in DNA: TGTGCCAGCGGAATGGGACAGTCGGGTAACGAGCAGTACTTC. Translated: CASGMGQSGNEQYF.

The chain uses TRBV12-3 or TRBV12-4 and TRBJ2-1, with D tentatively TRBD1 (6 bases). There are 15 residues in the CDR3. V dropped 7 bases and J dropped 4 bases, with 17 bases sitting between them. CDR3 DNA: TGTGCCAGCACGCCGGGCCAAGGGGGTTACAATGAGCAGTTCTTC. Its protein is CASTPGQGGYNEQFF.

The chain recombines TRBV28 with TRBJ1-4, with TRBD1 matching over 9 bases. The junction had 8 bases not matched to a gene; V was cut back by 7 bases and J by 8 bases. The CDR3 has 14 amino acids. Germline V lookup: CDR1 MDHEN, CDR2 SYDVKM. DNA for the CDR3: TGTGCCAGCACGGGGGGACAGGGCAGGGAAAAACTGTTTTTT. Protein product: CASTGGQGREKLFF. The variable domain in full, with the rest retrieved from reference TRBV28 and TRBJ1-4, is DVKVTQSSRYLVKRTGEKVFLECVQDMDHENMFWYRQDPGLGLRLIYFSYDVKMKEKGDIPEGYSVSREKKERFSLILESASTNQTSMYLCASTGGQGREKLFFGSGTQLSVL.

This clonotype was detected a few times. The chain joins TRBV20-1 to TRBJ2-1, with TRBD1 identical over 7 bases. Germline V gene sequence: CDR1 DFQATT, CDR2 SNEGSKA (reference sequence). Trimming removed 0 bases from V and 6 bases from J; junction bases left unmatched: 5. This CDR3 has 14 residues. The CDR3 nucleotides are TGCAGTGCTAGAGACTCCTGGGACAGCAATGAGCAGTTCTTC. Protein sequence: CSARDSWDSNEQFF.

V usage is TRBV20-1 and J usage is TRBJ2-5; 11 bases are shared with TRBD2. Germline CDR1 and CDR2: DFQATT and SNEGSKA (reference sequence). The CDR3 spans 15 residues. V dropped 6 bases and J dropped 3; count of bases not matched to a gene: 9. CDR3 residues: CSALQPSGRKETQYF. CDR3 DNA: TGCAGTGCCCTACAACCTAGCGGGAGGAAAGAGACCCAGTACTTC.

This clonotype occurred a few times. The CDR3 sequence is CASSEVGGYTF. The CDR3 DNA is TGTGCCAGCAGTGAGGTTGGTGGCTACACCTTC. V gene TRBV25-1 combines with J gene TRBJ1-2; D is unclear. Trimming removed 3 bases from V and 7 bases from J, with 6 bases in between. The CDR3 is made up of 11 amino acids. The germline V gene has CDR1 MGHDK and CDR2 SYGVNS.